The present T cell receptor beta chain was sequenced within a study of glioma-infiltrating T cells after dendritic cell vaccination. Points from the study as a whole: TCR clonality showed no direct relationship with survival.

None of the glioblastoma patients had an isocitrate dehydrogenase mutation. Using immunoSEQ multiplex PCR, the repertoire was profiled, and TCRdb retains in-frame clones only, with some absent. Altogether tens of thousands of clones are present, around 83% being singletons, with the ten largest covering around 9.6%. To note about this clone: Its cognate antigen is unknown.

The clonotype was recovered from a human donor with glioblastoma. Sequences were derived from blood, sampled before dendritic cell vaccination.

The CDR3 bases are TGTGCCAGCAGTTTCGTCGGGTTAAAGACCCAGTACTTC. It specifies CASSFVGLKTQYF. V is TRBV28 and J is TRBJ2-5, with unresolved D. The V gene lost 3 bases and the J gene lost 6 bases, with 11 bases spanning the gap. Germline CDR1 reads MDHEN; CDR2 reads SYDVKM. CDR3 size: 13 residues.